There are many counts of the clone carrying this T cell receptor (beta chain). This record belongs to a study of T cells in Graves' hyperthyroidism and ophthalmopathy. What was amplified from RNA transcripts were TCR beta CDR3 regions. Carried out on the TCR CDR3, a first-round RT-PCR used the HTBI primer set. TCRdb reprocessed the multiplex PCR reads via MiXCR and lists one record per CDR3 protein. The table has fewer than 900,000 distinct CDR3 sequences, approximately 16% seen once. The junction had 12 bases not matched to a gene; V was cut back by 4 bases and J by 4 bases. This CDR3 is built from 17 residues. CDR1 is SGHTA, CDR2 FQGNSA, per germline.

The chain couples TRBV7-2 to TRBJ2-1, with 8 bases lining up with TRBD1. Sequencing was done on a sample of blood. The clonotype originates from a man younger than 30 with Graves' hyperthyroidism. CDR3 residues: CASSSGQGHLVYNEQFF. The CDR3 nucleotides read TGTGCCAGCAGCTCCGGACAGGGCCACCTCGTTTACAATGAGCAGTTCTTC.